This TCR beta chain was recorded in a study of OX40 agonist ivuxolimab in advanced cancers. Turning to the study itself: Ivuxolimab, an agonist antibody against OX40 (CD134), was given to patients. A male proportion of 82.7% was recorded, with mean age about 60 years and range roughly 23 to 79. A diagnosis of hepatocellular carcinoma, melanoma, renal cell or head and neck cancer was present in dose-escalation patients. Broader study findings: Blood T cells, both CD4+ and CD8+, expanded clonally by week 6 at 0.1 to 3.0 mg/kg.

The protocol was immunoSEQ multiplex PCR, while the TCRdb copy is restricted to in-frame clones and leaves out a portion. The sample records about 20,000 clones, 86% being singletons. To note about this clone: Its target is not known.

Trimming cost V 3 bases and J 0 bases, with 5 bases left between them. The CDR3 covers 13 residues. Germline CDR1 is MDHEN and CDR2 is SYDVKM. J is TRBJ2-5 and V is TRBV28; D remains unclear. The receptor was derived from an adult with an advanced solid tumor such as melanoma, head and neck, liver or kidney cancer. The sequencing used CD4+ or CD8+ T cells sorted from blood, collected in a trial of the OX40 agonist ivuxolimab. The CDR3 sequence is CASSFVYQETQYF. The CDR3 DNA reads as TGTGCCAGCAGTTTCGTGTACCAAGAGACCCAGTACTTC. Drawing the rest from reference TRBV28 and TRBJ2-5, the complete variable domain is DVKVTQSSRYLVKRTGEKVFLECVQDMDHENMFWYRQDPGLGLRLIYFSYDVKMKEKGDIPEGYSVSREKKERFSLILESASTNQTSMYLCASSFVYQETQYFGPGTRLLVL.